This record concerns one T cell receptor (beta chain) sequence. What this receptor recognizes is not known. Base quality data are lacking; no much larger clone is found one base away. This record comes from a study of T cells in Graves' hyperthyroidism and ophthalmopathy (dated by TCRdb to the late 2010s). In the study overall: Peripheral blood was collected at initial diagnosis, before any treatment. TCR V-J signatures able to tell the groups apart were searched for in a discovery cohort of 100 patients, of whom more than 40 had Graves' ophthalmopathy and 55 to 65 had stable Graves' hyperthyroidism. Prospective prediction of ophthalmopathy was tested in an independent validation cohort of 18 to 20 hyperthyroidism patients and 17 patients who later progressed to ophthalmopathy. For training and testing, the 80 to 100 patients in the discovery cohort were randomly divided in a 7:3 ratio. In several Graves' hyperthyroidism patients, the study also compared T-cell repertoires from thyroid tissue with T-cell repertoires from blood. Once sampling was done, hyperthyroidism patients were given methimazole at a starting dose of 30 mg daily, whereas ophthalmopathy patients were given high-dose intravenous methylprednisolone. TCR Vbeta CDR3 sequencing of 120 to 150 peripheral blood samples (under 45 ophthalmopathy, over 70 hyperthyroidism and roughly 17 progressor patients) is reported in the paper.

Reading the germline V gene gives CDR1 LGHNA and CDR2 YSLEER. V and J lose 6 bases and 7 bases, and a span of 15 bases separates them. The CDR3 goes from the cysteine to the phenylalanine over 14 residues. Only the CDR3 portion is preserved as DNA: 42 bases, with reading frame beginning at the first base. TCR beta CDR3 regions were amplified from RNA transcripts. The first round of RT-PCR for the TCR CDR3 was performed with the HTBI primer set and the Qiagen OneStep RT-PCR kit. Libraries were constructed in a second round of multiplex PCR, after which size selection and purification were carried out. Paired-end sequencing of the libraries was performed with 100 bp reads on an Illumina HiSeq2000. The paper's processing steps were these. SOAPnuke was used to process the raw data, with reads discarded if the reads contained adapters or uncalled bases, had a mean Phred below 15, or lacked an exact constant-primer or identifier match. High-quality paired reads were merged using COPE v1.2.5, and each unique nucleotide sequence was defined as a clonotype. MiTCR v1.1 was used to align clonotypes to the IMGT TRBV, TRBD and TRBJ reference segments. The analysis included only V-J combinations with a frequency above 0.0001, which together covered 99.2% of the repertoires. The TCS score was defined as the ratio of F50 (clonal expansion) to E x V (chaos), calculated using BLOSUM62-based TCRdist between CDR3 peptides within each V-J. Welch's t-statistics and random forest reduced around 520 V-J features to about 13, which were used in a naive Bayes classifier (R e1071). TCRdb trimmed the raw reads at Q25, called clones with MiXCR and kept productive beta chains. CDR3 protein sequences are deduplicated, and each keeps its most common genes and DNA. The authors' filters were not applied to this entry. Within this sample are 350,000 to 500,000 distinct CDR3 sequences, with about 13% of them counted one time only. The ten largest clones take up 4% to 6.5% of the sample.

Points the paper makes about the study in general: In validation, the model predicted progression to ophthalmopathy a median of roughly 6.1 months before onset, with about 64% sensitivity and 72.22% specificity. A 13 V-J signature model separated ophthalmopathy from stable hyperthyroidism, with 87.88% sensitivity and about 81% specificity in cross-validation and 80%/75% in testing. No statistical method was used to set the sample size in advance, and investigators knew the group allocation. Most expanded thyroid clonotypes (frequency above 0.001) were also detected in blood, suggesting blood repertoires may reflect thyroid immune responses.

Graves' hyperthyroidism was defined as stable when no progression to ophthalmopathy occurred over 18 months of follow-up. Hyperthyroidism patients were aged 18 to 65 years and newly diagnosed, with disease duration of less than 2 months. Patients with uncontrolled infections, other autoimmune diseases, pregnancy or lactation were excluded. Diagnoses were established on the basis of clinical symptoms, serum thyroxine and TRAb, thyroid ultrasound, and orbital computed tomography. PBMCs were separated from 10 ml of fresh peripheral blood using Ficoll-Paque density gradient centrifugation. Total RNA was extracted with Trizol reagent, and quality was checked on an Agilent 2100 Bioanalyzer.

The clonotype originates from a woman between 18 and 29 years old with Graves' hyperthyroidism. The material sequenced was blood. Recombination joined TRBV4-3 with TRBJ2-2, with the D segment identity uncertain. The bases read TGCGCCAGCAGACCCGACCCCGGTGGCGGGGAGCTGTTTTTT. Its translation reads: CASRPDPGGGELFF.